This TCR beta chain was found in a study of cytomegalovirus exposure and HLA in healthy donors. Study-level information: Genetic ancestry analysis placed around 76% of the 400 or so donors that were genotyped in the Caucasian-associated cluster.

In the PCR, 60 Vbeta and 13 Jbeta primers were used. Measured with immunoSEQ multiplex PCR; TCRdb has only the in-frame clones, and not every one. Of around 170,000 clones in the sample, almost 85% were seen once. This clone came up a few times. Its target is not known. The germline CDR1 and CDR2 sequences are SGHRS and YFSETQ. The CDR3 is made up of 14 amino acids. With V trimmed by 3 bases and J by 1 base, 0 bases remained unmatched. Study observations and caveats: The authors later found most CMV-associated TCR beta chains appeared HLA-restricted.

J is TRBJ2-2 and V is TRBV5-1; 7 bases match TRBD1. The TCR was taken from a boy aged 2 to 9 in good health and CMV-seronegative. The sample comprised PBMCs. DNA for the CDR3: TGCGCCAGCAGCTGGACAGGGAACACCGGGGAGCTGTTTTTT. Its protein is CASSWTGNTGELFF.